This T cell receptor beta chain is drawn from a study of T cell responses to AZD1222 COVID-19 vaccine. Overall study results and limits: Spike regions recognized by vaccine-associated CD4 TCRs spanned the protein, led by 160-218 and 743-854. The number of AZD1222 recipients seropositive at baseline was only 6 or 7. Donors were largely white British and mainly female; clonal diversity was possibly underestimated.

The repertoire was sequenced with immunoSEQ multiplex PCR; TCRdb's copy has only in-frame clones and lacks some. This sample has tens of thousands of clones, with more than 75% found just once. As regards this clone: The antigen remains unidentified.

The source was peripheral blood, collected on day 0 of AZD1222 vaccination. The receptor's source is an adult in good health.

CDR3 nucleotides: TGTGCCAGCCGATGGATGGGCAGGGGACATGCTGAAGCTTTCTTT. The encoded protein is CASRWMGRGHAEAFF. The chain uses TRBV25-1 and TRBJ1-1, with D perhaps matching TRBD1 (6 bases). Trimming took 8 bases from V and 6 from J, leaving 22 bases between them. There are 15 residues in the CDR3. Per the germline V gene, CDR1 is MGHDK and CDR2 is SYGVNS.